This TCR beta chain was identified in a study of blood T cells in healthy people across ages (dated by TCRdb to the mid-2010s). Regarding the complete study: In model experiments, template switching captured about one uniquely barcoded TCR beta cDNA molecule for every two T cells. Using deep sequencing normalized with unique cDNA molecular identifiers, the study measured how TCR beta repertoire diversity changes with age. Four age groups were formed from the donors: young (average approximately 15 years), middle-aged (around 41), aged (roughly 59) and long-lived (more than 75). Donors of different ages were randomly distributed across sequencing lanes to avoid experimental bias. Using the same blood draw, the study looked at two additional independent replicas of 1 million unique cDNA reads for two donors, one aged 18 to 30 and the other aged 80 or older. Broader findings and caveats from the paper: Observed TCR beta diversity correlated strongly with the percentage of naive T cells measured by flow cytometry. Observed TCR beta diversity per million T cells fell roughly linearly with age, and a significant reduction was already apparent by age approximately 41. The CMV infection status of donors was not known, potentially confounding age-related changes in expanded clonotypes. Because profiling used bulk unsorted PBMCs, naive and antigen-experienced compartments could not be compared conclusively. Compared with the aged group, the long-lived group had more naive CD4+ T cells, fewer expanded clones and increased TCR diversity, a pattern suggesting age selection. Estimates of total diversity based on one million sequenced T cells were considered lower bounds and underestimates.

The CDR3 sequence holds 13 residues, the cysteine and phenylalanine included. The entry retains the CDR3 DNA only, 39 bases that are in frame from base 1. Cut back by 5 bases and 6 bases, the V and J ends lie 11 bases apart. The donors were a few dozen Caucasian individuals from Russia, aged about 6 to 95 years, who were systemically healthy. Each donor gave 8 to 10 milliliters of peripheral blood, drawn into EDTA-treated Vacutainer tubes. Ficoll-Paque density-gradient centrifugation was used to isolate PBMCs, with at least 7 million per sample. Trizol reagent was used to extract total RNA from PBMCs, with at least 5.5 micrograms per sample. For every donor, an aliquot of PBMCs went through flow cytometry to measure the percentages of naive CD45RAhigh/CD27high T cells. Library preparation employed 5' RACE. These reads were obtained on an Illumina HiSeq 2500. A second PCR of about 6 to 11 cycles was run with a J-beta primer mix and a sample-barcoded 5' primer. Each TCR beta cDNA molecule received a unique molecular identifier from a template-switch 5' adaptor carrying 12 random nucleotides. At least 2.5 million CDR3-containing paired-end reads were obtained from each sample. First-strand cDNA synthesis was performed from all RNA using the Mint cDNA synthesis kit, with priming by a TRBC-specific oligonucleotide. Following uracil-DNA glycosylase treatment, all cDNA underwent a first 18-cycle PCR with the universal primers M1SS and BC2_uni_R. The authors' analysis ran thus. For normalization, 1 million high-quality reads were randomly selected from each sample, with every read carrying a distinct molecular identifier. Reads sharing molecular identifiers were discarded rather than binned into consensus sequences. MiTCR, run with a Q25 quality threshold and the strictest error-elimination algorithm, handled CDR3 identification, clonotype clustering and error correction. A nonparametric unseen species model using Euler transformation provided a lower-bound estimate of total TCR beta diversity. TCRdb's own reprocessing of the public reads used fastp at Q25 and MiXCR and kept productive beta chains. Identical CDR3 proteins give one entry, which carries the most common genes and DNA. For this entry, the V and J calls and clone size follow TCRdb and not the study's own pipeline. Within this sample are about a million distinct CDR3 sequences, with approximately 38% of them counted one time only. Roughly 14% of the sample lies in the top ten.

As for this clonotype: Its specific antigen is unknown. No per-base quality is available; no much larger clone lies one base away.

This receptor was identified in a man aged 18 to 35 in good health. The sequenced sample was blood. The rearrangement joined TRBV12-3 or TRBV12-4 to TRBJ2-4; no D segment can be confidently identified. The CDR3 has the sequence CASSPGAGNIQYF. The nucleotides are TGTGCCAGCAGTCCCGGAGCCGGAAACATTCAGTACTTC.